The 6 T cell receptor beta chains given below trace back to one sample, sequenced in a study of kidney transplant recipient with SARS-CoV-2 infection. A single record per CDR3 protein comes from TCRdb applying MiXCR to the reads. The repertoire has under 300,000 distinct CDR3 sequences, 25% to 35% of them found once; the top ten carry nearly 7.5%. This specimen consisted of a blood sample, obtained at baseline and on day 111 from a kidney transplant recipient. These receptors were taken from a male patient aged 30 to 40 who had COVID-19 and was a kidney transplant recipient. The T cells may come from the graft donor.

This clonotype was counted many times. The chain combines TRBV3-1 with TRBJ2-1; 8 bases match TRBD1. V shed 5 bases and J 4 bases; nucleotides not matched to a gene: 7. This CDR3 has 15 amino acids. Germline V lookup: CDR1 LGHDT, CDR2 YNNKEL (reference sequence). As DNA, the CDR3 is TGTGCCAGCAGCTTCGGGACAGGCTCTTACAATGAGCAGTTCTTC. Translating gives CASSFGTGSYNEQFF.

This clonotype was observed many times. CDR3 sequence reads: CASSLYLGSGNTIYF. The CDR3 DNA reads TGCGCCAGCAGCTTGTACCTGGGTTCGGGAAACACCATATATTTT. The chain joins TRBV5-1 to TRBJ1-3; no clear D gene. The CDR3 length is 15 residues. Trimming pared 1 base from V and 4 bases from J, leaving 12 bases between. Per the germline V gene, CDR1 is SGHRS and CDR2 is YFSETQ.

This clonotype was observed at least ten times. In nucleotides, the CDR3 is TGTGCCAGCAGTTTGCTTAGCAATCAGCCCCAGCATTTT. It yields the protein CASSLLSNQPQHF. This chain joins TRBV27 and TRBJ1-5; the D is unclear. The CDR3 totals 13 residues. Germline CDR1 and CDR2: MNHEY and SMNVEV (reference sequence). V lost 3 bases and J 0 bases, leaving 3 bases between the germline ends.

This clonotype was seen just once. One base away lies a much larger clone, so this may be a sequencing read error. The V call is TRBV6-5, the J call TRBJ1-2, with TRBD1 matching over 9 bases. CDR1 is MNHEY and CDR2 is SVGAGI in the germline V gene. V lost 8 bases and J lost 4; bases outside the gene matches: 8. The length of the CDR3 is 14 residues. CDR3 region: CASGRDRELYGYTF. CDR3 bases: TGTGCCAGCGGGCGGGACAGGGAACTCTATGGCTACACCTTC.

This clonotype was picked up many times. The V call is TRBV3-1, the J call TRBJ2-1; D possibly matches TRBD1 or TRBD2 (5 bases each). The CDR3 covers 16 residues. Germline V CDR1 and CDR2: LGHDT, YNNKEL (reference sequence). Trimming removed 6 bases from V and 5 bases from J, with 20 bases in between. CDR3 in amino acids: CASRALWGRGDNEQFF. For the CDR3, the DNA is TGTGCCAGCAGAGCCCTTTGGGGGAGAGGGGACAATGAGCAGTTCTTC.

Concerning this clonotype: This sequence may be a read error, since a much larger clone differs from it by one base. V and J are TRBV19 and TRBJ1-5; D not resolved. This CDR3 has 13 residues. Germline lookup yields CDR1 LNHDA and CDR2 SQIVND (reference sequence). The CDR3 region is CAGSMQELRPQHF. For the CDR3, the DNA is TGTGCCGGTAGTATGCAGGAATTACGGCCCCAGCATTTT.